This T cell receptor beta chain appears in the sequencing data of a study of OX40 agonist ivuxolimab in advanced cancers. About the investigation overall: The costimulatory receptor OX40 (CD134) was targeted by ivuxolimab, a fully human IgG2 agonistic monoclonal antibody. In the dose-escalation cohort, 82.7% of patients were male, and the mean age was roughly 60 years, with a range of about 23 to 85. The point of sequencing TCRbeta in the periphery was to test whether ivuxolimab changed TCR sequence diversity and drove clonal T-cell expansion. The paper reports the monotherapy dose-escalation portion (N ≈ 50 patients) of the phase I ivuxolimab trial. Intravenous ivuxolimab was administered to patients every 2 weeks at six dose levels: 0.01, 0.1, 0.3, 1.5, 3 and 10 mg/kg. Patients were allowed to have had prior anti-PD-1, anti-PD-L1 or anti-CTLA-4 therapy, and 30% to 40% of the dose-escalation patients had previously received checkpoint inhibitors. Of the roughly 50 dose-escalation patients, hepatocellular carcinoma was present in about 20, melanoma in around 15, renal cell carcinoma in 9 and head and neck cancer in 9. Partial responses were achieved by three dose-escalation patients, of whom one had hepatocellular carcinoma and two had cutaneous melanoma.

To sequence the TCRbeta CDR3 region, genomic DNA was isolated from the sorted cells. The immunoSEQ Assay was used for sequencing of TCRbeta CDR3 regions. TCRdb obtained this table from immuneACCESS and retained in-frame rearrangements with V and J assigned. These tables miss some clones; where compared with another copy, unresolved V genes account for less than half of the shortfall, and the remainder is unexplained. Within this sample are approximately 58,000 clones, with around 80% of them counted one time only. The ten largest make up 2.1% of the sample. Taken from cysteine to phenylalanine, the CDR3 has 13 residues. Only CDR3 DNA is held: 39 bases, read in frame from base 1. For CDR1 and CDR2, the germline V gene lists SGHDN and FVKESK. Cut back by 0 bases and 4 bases, the V and J ends lie 4 bases apart. The full study reports these points: Clonal expansion of both CD4+ and CD8+ blood T cells was observed from baseline to week 6 at doses 0.1 to 3.0 mg/kg. After ivuxolimab, expanded clones were on average more numerous among CD8+ T cells than among CD4+ T cells. Partial responders in the 0.1-3.0 mg/kg groups had among the lowest normalized peripheral clonal expansion, especially among CD8+ T cells. Low levels of normalized T-cell clonal expansion were also seen in some patients who did not respond. The antigen specificity of the clonally expanded peripheral T cells was not determined.

The trial excluded patients who had a history of autoimmune disease or were on systemic immunosuppression. In every dose cohort, peripheral blood was drawn for TCR sequencing at baseline, cycle 4 day 1, and cycle 7 day 1. The samples were taken from a phase I, first-in-human, multicenter, open-label dose-escalation trial of ivuxolimab. Adults with locally advanced or metastatic melanoma, renal cell, hepatocellular, or head and neck squamous cell carcinoma were enrolled in the trial. Before TCR sequencing, CD4+ and CD8+ T cells were separately sorted from peripheral blood. A note on this clone: Which antigen it targets is not known. Per-base quality was not reported, and no clone a single base away is much larger than it.

The chain is encoded by TRBV14 joined to TRBJ1-5; the D gene cannot be resolved reliably. The receptor comes from an adult with an advanced solid tumor such as melanoma, head and neck, liver or kidney cancer. The sample was CD4+ or CD8+ T cells sorted from blood, taken in a trial of the OX40 agonist ivuxolimab. The DNA reads as follows: TGTGCCAGCAGCCAAGATAAAAATCAGCCCCAGCATTTT. It codes for CASSQDKNQPQHF.